The 22 T cell receptor beta chains below come from one sample, sequenced in a study of tumor and adjacent non-tumor tissue in lung cancer. Three rounds of nested PCR, following a modified ARM-PCR protocol, produced the TCRbeta library. TCRdb reanalysed the multiplex PCR reads using MiXCR and keeps one entry per CDR3 protein. The table lists about 75,000 distinct CDR3 sequences, 77% of them singletons. This sample's RNA came from whole unsorted tissue. Sequenced material: lung tumor tissue. Receptors originate from a woman aged 45-65 years with non-small cell lung cancer.

In the case of this clonotype: The junction and the germline gene differ at one end; a read error may be behind it. The chain recombines TRBV6-5 with TRBJ1-4; 8 nucleotides line up with TRBD1. This CDR3 is 15 amino acids long. Germline V gene data show CDR1 as MNHEY and CDR2 as SVGAGI. CDR3: CTSSYAGSGQEKLSF. The CDR3 coding sequence is TGTACCAGCAGTTACGCCGGGTCGGGACAGGAAAAACTGTCTTTT.

The sample holds one count of this clonotype. Germline is not matched at one junction end, which may reflect a read error. V usage is TRBV11-3 and J usage is TRBJ2-7; D is ambiguous. The CDR3 is made up of 13 amino acids. The V gene's germline CDR1 is SGHNT and CDR2 YENEEA. CDR3 in DNA: TGTGTCAGCAGCTTGAGGAGACGCTATGAGCAGTACTTC. Protein product: CVSSLRRRYEQYF.

Points on this clonotype: This may come from a read error, since a much larger clone is one base off. The genes are TRBV29-1 and TRBJ2-7; D gene ambiguous. The V gene's germline CDR1 is SQVTM and CDR2 ANQGSEA. This CDR3 region has 13 residues. CDR3 region: CSVGIRMAYGQYF. CDR3 nucleotide sequence: TGCAGCGTTGGCATTAGGATGGCCTACGGGCAGTACTTC.

CDR3 coding DNA: TGCAGTGCCAAGACGGTTTGGGGGCACTTCTTC. It specifies CSAKTVWGHFF. The chain employs TRBV20-1 and TRBJ2-1; possibly TRBD1 for D (6 bases). Looked up from germline, CDR1 is DFQATT and CDR2 is SNEGSKA (reference sequence). This CDR3 comprises 11 residues. V was pared by 6 bases and J by 16 bases, with 19 bases between.

This clonotype was recorded a few times. A much larger clone lies one base from this, so it may be a read error. The chain joins TRBV10-1 to TRBJ2-2; D possibly corresponds to TRBD1 (6 bases). The ends were cut back, 3 bases at V and 4 bases at J, with 15 bases in the middle. This CDR3 region has 16 residues. From germline, CDR1 is WNHNN and CDR2 SYGVQD (reference sequence). DNA of the CDR3: TGCGCCAGCAGTGATAACAGGGAGCATACCACCGGGGAGCTGTTTTTT. Protein: CASSDNREHTTGELFF.

This clonotype was observed a single time. This sequence may be a read error, since a much larger clone differs from it by one base. This rearrangement joins TRBV12-3 or TRBV12-4 to TRBJ1-1, with D unresolved. The CDR3 runs 13 residues. The V end was cut by 4 bases, the J end by 1 base, with 7 bases between. The CDR3 DNA sequence: TGTGCCAGCAGTTACGGGTCGAACACTGAAGCTTTCTTT. Amino acids: CASSYGSNTEAFF.

Note on this clonotype: The junction shows a germline mismatch at one end, possibly a read error. J is TRBJ1-1 and V is TRBV11-1; a possible D gene is TRBD1 (5 bases). Germline V CDR1 and CDR2: SGHAT, FQDESV (reference sequence). The CDR3 extends over 16 amino acids. The CDR3 sequence: CVSSLLGWGMKTEAFF. The CDR3 DNA reads TGTGTCAGCAGCCTACTCGGGTGGGGGATGAAGACTGAAGCTTTCTTT.

The sample holds many counts of this clonotype. The chain combines TRBV5-1 with TRBJ2-5; D possibly uses TRBD1 or TRBD2 (5 bases each). V was pared by 1 base and J by 2 bases, with 12 bases between. This CDR3 contains 15 residues. From germline, CDR1 is SGHRS and CDR2 YFSETQ. The CDR3 reads CASSLLGTPQETQYF. CDR3 coding DNA: TGCGCCAGCAGCTTGTTGGGGACCCCACAAGAGACCCAGTACTTC.

The chain is built from TRBV12-3 or TRBV12-4 and TRBJ2-3, with D perhaps TRBD1 (6 bases). Trimming removed 9 bases from V and 0 bases from J, with 16 bases in between. CDR3 length equals 15 residues. The CDR3 DNA is TGTGCCAGTAACCAGAACAGGGCTAGCACAGATACGCAGTATTTT. It translates to CASNQNRASTDTQYF.

The chain has TRBV11-2 and TRBJ2-7; D unresolved. The CDR3 totals 13 residues. The V and J ends lost 8 bases and 6 bases respectively, with 17 bases between them. Germline V gene sequence: CDR1 SGHAT, CDR2 FQNNGV. CDR3 in DNA: TGTGCCAGCCGCCTAGAATGGGCGGCCGAGCAGTACTTC. Translated, it gives CASRLEWAAEQYF. Drawing the rest from reference TRBV11-2 and TRBJ2-7, the complete variable domain is EAGVAQSPRYKIIEKRQSVAFWCNPISGHATLYWYQQILGQGPKLLIQFQNNGVVDDSQLPKDRFSAERLKGVDSTLKIQPAKLEDSAVYLCASRLEWAAEQYFGPGTRLTVT.

The genes are TRBV4-2 and TRBJ1-5; D unresolved. The DNA matches TRBJ2-3 better at its end, which makes the J call doubtful. Germline V gives CDR1 LGHNA, CDR2 YNFKEQ. The CDR3 consists of 15 residues. The CDR3 DNA sequence: TGTGCCAGCAGCCAAGACCTCACTGGCAATCAGCCTCAGTATTTT. Translated, it gives CASSQDLTGNQPQYF.

This chain links TRBV11-2 with TRBJ2-7, with D possibly being TRBD1 (5 bases). The germline V gene encodes CDR1 SGHAT and CDR2 FQNNGV. The CDR3 consists of 14 residues. V was clipped by 11 bases and J by 2 bases, with 19 bases between them. CDR3 amino acids: CACNMTDTAYEQYF. CDR3 bases: TGTGCCTGCAACATGACAGACACTGCCTACGAGCAGTACTTC.

V and J are TRBV29-1 and TRBJ2-1; D is unresolved. The J call may not be correct, given that the DNA end is closer to TRBJ2-7. The CDR3 spans 12 residues. The V gene's germline CDR1 is SQVTM and CDR2 ANQGSEA. CDR3 DNA: TGCGGCGCCCTACTTCCTTACAATGAGCAGTACTTC. This encodes CGALLPYNEQYF.

This clonotype has more than one count but fewer than ten. The rearrangement uses TRBV4-1 and TRBJ2-2, with a possible D match to TRBD2 (5 bases). V lost 7 bases and J 3 bases, leaving 9 bases between the germline ends. The CDR3 runs 13 residues. Germline CDR1 and CDR2: MGHRA and YSYEKL. The CDR3 protein is CASTWEYTGELFF. For the CDR3, the DNA is TGCGCCAGCACGTGGGAGTACACCGGGGAGCTGTTTTTT.

The rearrangement uses TRBV29-1 and TRBJ2-5; D perhaps matches TRBD2 (5 bases). The CDR3 has 14 amino acids. V dropped 8 bases and J dropped 5 bases, with 21 bases sitting between them. Germline-derived CDR1 and CDR2 are SQVTM and ANQGSEA. CDR3 sequence: CSLAACGSAETQYF. The DNA of the CDR3 is TGCAGCTTGGCGGCCTGCGGTAGCGCTGAGACCCAGTACTTC.

The chain employs TRBV28 and TRBJ1-5, with 7 bases identical to TRBD1. The J segment lost 5 bases and the V segment lost 3 bases, leaving 7 bases of the junction unmatched. CDR3 length: 15 amino acids. CDR1 MDHEN and CDR2 SYDVKM come from the germline V gene. The CDR3 region is CASSFPGTEYQPQHF. CDR3 in DNA: TGTGCCAGCAGTTTCCCAGGGACAGAGTATCAGCCCCAGCATTTT.

On this clonotype: The junction differs from germline at one of its ends, possibly a read error. V usage is TRBV29-1 and J usage is TRBJ1-2; 8 bases match TRBD1. The CDR3 contains 13 residues. CDR1 and CDR2 (germline): SQVTM, ANQGSEA. DNA of the CDR3: TGCAGCGTTGTGGACAGGGAAGGACTTGACTACGCCTTC. Translation: CSVVDREGLDYAF.

The genes are TRBV12-3 or TRBV12-4 and TRBJ2-2, with D maybe TRBD2 (5 bases). CDR3 length: 16 amino acids. V lost 6 bases and J lost 3, with 17 bases in between. The CDR3 DNA follows: TGTGCCAGCAGGGACCCGGAGGAGTATTACACCGGGGAGCTGTTTTTT. It codes for CASRDPEEYYTGELFF.

About this clonotype: This CDR3 is missing its conserved last phenylalanine or tryptophan, likely due to a read error. The chain has TRBV20-1 and TRBJ2-6; D might be TRBD2 (7 bases). The CDR3 loop spans 14 amino acids. CDR1 and CDR2 from the germline V gene are DFQATT and SNEGSKA (reference sequence). CDR3 sequence: CSARSGGEANALTS. As DNA, the CDR3 is TGCAGTGCTAGGTCGGGGGGCGAGGCCAACGCCCTGACTTCC.

Comment on this clonotype: It is likely a read error, because the conserved phenylalanine at the end of the CDR3 is missing. The chain joins TRBV6-6 to TRBJ2-7; the match to TRBD1 covers 7 bases. The CDR3 runs to 12 residues. Germline-derived CDR1 and CDR2 are MNHNY and SVGAGI (reference sequence). As DNA, the CDR3 is TGTGTCAGCAGTCTCCCAGGGGGCGAGCAGTACCCC. Protein sequence: CVSSLPGGEQYP.

This chain connects TRBV14 to TRBJ2-1; 9 positions agree with TRBD2. Germline-derived CDR1 and CDR2 are SGHDN and FVKESK. This CDR3 region has 15 residues. With V trimmed by 10 bases and J by 10 bases, 17 bases remained unmatched. CDR3 nucleotide sequence: TGTGCCAACAGACAAGGACTAGCGCACCAAAACGAGCAGTTCTTC. This sequence encodes CANRQGLAHQNEQFF.

This clonotype appeared once. A read error may produce the germline difference seen at one junction end. J is TRBJ2-7 and V is TRBV4-1; 7 nucleotides match TRBD2. Germline loops: CDR1 MGHRA, CDR2 YSYEKL. The CDR3 totals 13 residues. This CDR3 reads CASSSRLAYKQCF. CDR3 nucleotide sequence: TGCGCCAGCAGTTCCCGACTAGCCTACAAGCAGTGCTTC.